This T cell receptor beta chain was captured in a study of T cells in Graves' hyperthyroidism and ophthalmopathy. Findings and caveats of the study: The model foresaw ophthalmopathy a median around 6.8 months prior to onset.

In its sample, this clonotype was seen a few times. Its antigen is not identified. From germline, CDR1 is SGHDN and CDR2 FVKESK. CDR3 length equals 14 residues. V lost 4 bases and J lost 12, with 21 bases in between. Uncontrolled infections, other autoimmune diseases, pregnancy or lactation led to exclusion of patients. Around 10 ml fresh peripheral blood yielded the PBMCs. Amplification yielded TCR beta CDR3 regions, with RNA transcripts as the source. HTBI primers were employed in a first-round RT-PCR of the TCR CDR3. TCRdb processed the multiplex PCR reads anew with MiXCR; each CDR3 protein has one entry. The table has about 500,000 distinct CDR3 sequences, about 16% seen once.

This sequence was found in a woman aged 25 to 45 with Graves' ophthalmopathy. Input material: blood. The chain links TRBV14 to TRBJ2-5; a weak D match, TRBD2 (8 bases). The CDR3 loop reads CASSLLGLSGTEYF. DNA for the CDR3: TGTGCCAGCAGCCTTCTAGGACTTAGCGGGACAGAGTACTTC.